The T cell receptor (beta chain) under discussion was sequenced for a study of blood T cells in healthy people across ages. Study-wide context: About one barcoded TCR beta cDNA was captured per two T cells.

V was shortened by 1 base and J by 8 bases, with 11 bases between the two germline ends. The CDR3 has 13 residues. Germline V gene lookup returns CDR1 LNHNV and CDR2 YYDKDF (reference sequence). Sample-barcoded 5' priming and a J-beta primer mix drove a second PCR of 7 to 11 cycles. TCRdb passed the 5' RACE reads through MiXCR, listing each CDR3 protein once. The data contain about 810,000 distinct CDR3 sequences, about 37% of them singletons. A minimum of 6 micrograms of total RNA was extracted per sample. This chain links TRBV15 with TRBJ1-2, with D perhaps TRBD1 (5 bases). The receptor's source is a man between 18 and 35 years old in good health. The sample taken for sequencing was blood. CDR3 in amino acids: CATSRGRAGGYTF. The CDR3 DNA reads as TGTGCCACCAGCAGAGGCAGGGCTGGCGGCTACACCTTC.